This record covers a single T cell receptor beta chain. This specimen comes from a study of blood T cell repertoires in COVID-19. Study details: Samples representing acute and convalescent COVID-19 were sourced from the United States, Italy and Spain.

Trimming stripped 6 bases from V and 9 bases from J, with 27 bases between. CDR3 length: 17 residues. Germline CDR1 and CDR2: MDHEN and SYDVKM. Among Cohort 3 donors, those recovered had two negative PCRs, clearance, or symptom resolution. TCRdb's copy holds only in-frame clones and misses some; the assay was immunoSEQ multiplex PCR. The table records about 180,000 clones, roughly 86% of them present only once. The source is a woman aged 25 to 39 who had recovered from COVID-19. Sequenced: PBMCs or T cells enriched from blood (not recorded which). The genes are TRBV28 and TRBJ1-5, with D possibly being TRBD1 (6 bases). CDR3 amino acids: CASRLLRPDNRARPQHF. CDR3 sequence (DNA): TGTGCCAGCAGACTCCTTAGGCCCGATAACAGGGCTCGGCCCCAGCATTTT.